Presented here are 6 T cell receptor beta chains from one specimen sequenced in a study of T cell responses to AZD1222 COVID-19 vaccine. Assay: immunoSEQ multiplex PCR; the TCRdb copy retains only in-frame clones and omits some. The table records 90,000 to 110,000 clones, roughly 88% of them present only once. Sequencing was performed on peripheral blood, taken on day 0 of AZD1222 vaccination. The origin of the receptors is an adult in good health.

The V gene is TRBV20-1, the J gene TRBJ1-6; D remains unclear. Trimming left V 3 bases short and J 7 bases short, with 19 bases between. This CDR3 contains 16 residues. Germline CDR1 DFQATT, CDR2 SNEGSKA (reference sequence). Here the CDR3 DNA reads TGCAGTGCTAGTCCCAACGACTTGAGTTTCAATTCACCCCTCCACTTT. This gives the protein CSASPNDLSFNSPLHF.

The chain combines TRBV28 with TRBJ2-7; D unresolved. Germline lookup yields CDR1 MDHEN and CDR2 SYDVKM. This CDR3 is 17 amino acids long. V was trimmed by 4 bases and J by 2 bases, leaving 21 bases between them. CDR3 protein: CASSSRSEQLWAYEQYF. The CDR3 DNA reads as TGTGCCAGCAGTTCTCGATCCGAGCAGCTCTGGGCCTACGAGCAGTACTTC.

V gene TRBV27 combines with J gene TRBJ1-5; D call uncertain. CDR1 and CDR2 (germline): MNHEY, SMNVEV (reference sequence). CDR3 size: 14 residues. V gave up 8 bases and J gave up 4 bases, with 15 bases separating them. CDR3 amino acids: CASRGSGSNQPQHF. The DNA of the CDR3 is TGTGCCAGCCGAGGGTCGGGATCTAATCAGCCCCAGCATTTT.

The chain uses TRBV15 and TRBJ1-6; TRBD1 agrees at 7 bases. The CDR3 has 16 amino acids. Trimming took 3 bases from V and 8 from J; bases not matched to a gene: 10. From germline, CDR1 is LNHNV and CDR2 YYDKDF (reference sequence). The CDR3 DNA reads TGTGCCACCAGCAGGGCCGGAGGGGGCGAATATTCACCCCTCCACTTT. Encoded protein: CATSRAGGGEYSPLHF.

The chain combines TRBV4-3 with TRBJ1-1; D unresolved. This CDR3 comprises 15 residues. With 0 bases removed from V and 4 bases from J, the gap between germline ends came to 12 bases. Germline-derived CDR1 and CDR2 are LGHNA and YSLEER. In DNA form, the CDR3 reads TGCGCCAGCAGCCAAGATTACGGCACCCCCACTGAAGCTTTCTTT. Protein: CASSQDYGTPTEAFF.

This chain connects TRBV3-1 (or the pseudogene TRBV3-2) to TRBJ2-3; the D is unclear. The CDR3 is made up of 13 amino acids. Germline-derived CDR1 and CDR2 are LGHDT and YNNKEL (reference sequence). V was clipped by 3 bases and J by 2 bases, with 6 bases between them. The CDR3 here is CASSHQYTDTQYF. CDR3 bases: TGTGCCAGCAGCCACCAATACACAGATACGCAGTATTTT.